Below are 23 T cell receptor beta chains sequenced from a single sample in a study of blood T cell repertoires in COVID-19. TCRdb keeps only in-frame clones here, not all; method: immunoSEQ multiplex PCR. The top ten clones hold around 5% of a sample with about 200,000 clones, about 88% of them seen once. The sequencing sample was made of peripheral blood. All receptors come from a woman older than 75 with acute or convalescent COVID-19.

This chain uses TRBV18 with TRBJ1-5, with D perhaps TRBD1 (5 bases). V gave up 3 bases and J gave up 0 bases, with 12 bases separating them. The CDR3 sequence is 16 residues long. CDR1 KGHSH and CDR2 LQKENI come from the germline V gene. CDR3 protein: CASSPTTVYSNQPQHF. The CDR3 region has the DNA TGTGCCAGCTCACCCACGACAGTTTATAGCAATCAGCCCCAGCATTTT.

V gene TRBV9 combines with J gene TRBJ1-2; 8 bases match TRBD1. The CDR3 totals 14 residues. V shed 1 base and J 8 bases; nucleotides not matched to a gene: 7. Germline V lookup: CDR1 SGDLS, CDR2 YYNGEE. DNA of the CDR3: TGTGCCAGCAGCGTAAGTCAGGGGGCTAGGGGCTACACCTTC. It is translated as CASSVSQGARGYTF.

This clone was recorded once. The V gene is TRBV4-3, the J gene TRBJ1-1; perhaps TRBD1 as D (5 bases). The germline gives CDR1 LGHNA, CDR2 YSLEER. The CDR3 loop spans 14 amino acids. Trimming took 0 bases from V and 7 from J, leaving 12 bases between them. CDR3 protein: CASSQERGWGEAFF. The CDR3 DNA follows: TGCGCCAGCAGCCAAGAAAGGGGATGGGGTGAAGCTTTCTTT.

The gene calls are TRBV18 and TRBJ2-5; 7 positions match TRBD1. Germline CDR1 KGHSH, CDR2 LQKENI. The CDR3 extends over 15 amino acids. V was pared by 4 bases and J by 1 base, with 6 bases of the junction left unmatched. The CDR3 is CASSRNRDSQETQYF. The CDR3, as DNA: TGTGCCAGCTCACGAAACAGGGACAGCCAAGAGACCCAGTACTTC.

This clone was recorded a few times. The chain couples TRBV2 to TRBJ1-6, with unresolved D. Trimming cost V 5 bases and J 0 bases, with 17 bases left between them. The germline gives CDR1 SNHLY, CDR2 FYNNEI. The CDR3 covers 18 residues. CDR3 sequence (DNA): TGTGCCAGCAGTAAGGTCAAAGTATCGGGCTCCTATAATTCACCCCTCCACTTT. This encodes CASSKVKVSGSYNSPLHF.

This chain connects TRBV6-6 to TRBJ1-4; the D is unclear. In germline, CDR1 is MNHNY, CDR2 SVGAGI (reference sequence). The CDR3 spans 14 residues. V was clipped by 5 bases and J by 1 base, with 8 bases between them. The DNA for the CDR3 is TGTGCCAGCAGTCCAGGAATAACTAATGAAAAACTGTTTTTT. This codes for CASSPGITNEKLFF.

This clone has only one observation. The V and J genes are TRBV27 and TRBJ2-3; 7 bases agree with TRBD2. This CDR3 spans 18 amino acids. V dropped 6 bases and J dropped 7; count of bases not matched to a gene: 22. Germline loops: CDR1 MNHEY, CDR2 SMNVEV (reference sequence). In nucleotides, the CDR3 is TGTGCCAGCAGCGCGGCGGGCCTCAGAGCGGGACCCAGGAATACGCAGTATTTT. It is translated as CASSAAGLRAGPRNTQYF.

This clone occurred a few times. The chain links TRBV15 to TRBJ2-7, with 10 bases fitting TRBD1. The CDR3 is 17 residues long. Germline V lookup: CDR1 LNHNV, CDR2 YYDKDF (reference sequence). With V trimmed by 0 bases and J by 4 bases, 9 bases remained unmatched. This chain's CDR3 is CATSRDPGTGDGYEQYF. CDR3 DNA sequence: TGTGCCACCAGCAGAGATCCGGGGACAGGGGATGGTTACGAGCAGTACTTC.

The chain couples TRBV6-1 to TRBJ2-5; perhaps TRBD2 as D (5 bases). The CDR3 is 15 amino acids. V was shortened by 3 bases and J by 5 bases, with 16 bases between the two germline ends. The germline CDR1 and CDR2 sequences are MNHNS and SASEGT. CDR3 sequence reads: CASSERPAGRETQYF. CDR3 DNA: TGTGCCAGCAGTGAGAGGCCTGCGGGCCGGGAGACCCAGTACTTC.

CDR3 DNA sequence: TGTGCCAGCAGCCAAAGGGGCAGCGGCGGAGGGACAGATACGCAGTATTTT. Amino acid sequence: CASSQRGSGGGTDTQYF. The J gene is TRBJ2-3, the V gene TRBV3-1 (or the pseudogene TRBV3-2), with TRBD2 as a possible D gene (6 bases). The length of the CDR3 is 17 residues. The V gene's germline CDR1 is LGHDT and CDR2 YNNKEL (reference sequence). V lost 2 bases and J lost 3, with 18 bases in between.

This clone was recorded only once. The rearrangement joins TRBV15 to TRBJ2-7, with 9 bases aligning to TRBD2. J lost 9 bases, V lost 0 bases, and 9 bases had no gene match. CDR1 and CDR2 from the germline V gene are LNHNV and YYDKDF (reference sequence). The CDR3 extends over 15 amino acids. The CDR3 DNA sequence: TGTGCCACCAGCAGAGAAGGTGTAGCGGGAGTCTTGCAGTACTTC. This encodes CATSREGVAGVLQYF.

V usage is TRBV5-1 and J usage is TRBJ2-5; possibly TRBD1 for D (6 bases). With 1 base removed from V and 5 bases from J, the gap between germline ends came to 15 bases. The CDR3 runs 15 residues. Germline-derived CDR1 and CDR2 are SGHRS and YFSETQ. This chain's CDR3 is CASSLRAGEWETQYF. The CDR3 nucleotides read TGCGCCAGCAGCTTGAGGGCAGGGGAGTGGGAGACCCAGTACTTC. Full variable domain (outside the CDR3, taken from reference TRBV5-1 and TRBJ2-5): KAGVTQTPRYLIKTRGQQVTLSCSPISGHRSVSWYQQTPGQGLQFLFEYFSETQRNKGNFPGRFSGRQFSNSRSEMNVSTLELGDSALYLCASSLRAGEWETQYFGPGTRLLVL.

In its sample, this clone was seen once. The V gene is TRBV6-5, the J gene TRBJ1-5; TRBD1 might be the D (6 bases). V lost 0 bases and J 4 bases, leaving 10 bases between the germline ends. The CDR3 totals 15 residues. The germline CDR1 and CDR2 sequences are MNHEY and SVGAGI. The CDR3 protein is CASSYSGTTNQPQHF. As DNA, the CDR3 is TGTGCCAGCAGTTACTCGGGGACAACAAATCAGCCCCAGCATTTT.

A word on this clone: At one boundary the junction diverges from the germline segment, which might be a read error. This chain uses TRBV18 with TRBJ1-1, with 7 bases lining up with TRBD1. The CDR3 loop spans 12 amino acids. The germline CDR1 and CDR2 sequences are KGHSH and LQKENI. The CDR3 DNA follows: TGTGCCAGCTCACCGGCACAGGGGTGGCCGGTTTTT. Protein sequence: CASSPAQGWPVF. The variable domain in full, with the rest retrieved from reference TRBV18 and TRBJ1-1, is NAGVMQNPRHLVRRRGQEARLRCSPMKGHSHVYWYRQLPEEGLKFMVYLQKENIIDESGMPKERFSAEFPKEGPSILRIQQVVRGDSAAYFCASSPAQGWPVFGQGTRLTVV.

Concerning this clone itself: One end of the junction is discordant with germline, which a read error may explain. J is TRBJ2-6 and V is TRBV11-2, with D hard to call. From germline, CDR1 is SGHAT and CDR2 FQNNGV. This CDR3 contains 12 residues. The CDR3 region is CAGSPGANVLTF. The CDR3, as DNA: TGTGCCGGCAGCCCAGGGGCCAACGTCCTGACTTTC.

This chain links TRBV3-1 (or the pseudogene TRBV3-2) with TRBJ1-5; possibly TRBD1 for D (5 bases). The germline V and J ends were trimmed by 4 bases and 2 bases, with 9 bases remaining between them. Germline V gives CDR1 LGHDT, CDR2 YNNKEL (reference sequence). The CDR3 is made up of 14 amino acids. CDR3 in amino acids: CASSPGVGNQPQHF. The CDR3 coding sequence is TGTGCCAGCAGCCCGGGGGTGGGCAATCAGCCCCAGCATTTT.

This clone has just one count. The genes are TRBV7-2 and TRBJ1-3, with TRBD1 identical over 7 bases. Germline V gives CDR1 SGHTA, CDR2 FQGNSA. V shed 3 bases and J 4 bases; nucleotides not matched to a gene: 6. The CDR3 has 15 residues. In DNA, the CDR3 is TGTGCCAGCAGCTTCGAAGGGGGCTCAGGAAACACCATATATTTT. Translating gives CASSFEGGSGNTIYF.

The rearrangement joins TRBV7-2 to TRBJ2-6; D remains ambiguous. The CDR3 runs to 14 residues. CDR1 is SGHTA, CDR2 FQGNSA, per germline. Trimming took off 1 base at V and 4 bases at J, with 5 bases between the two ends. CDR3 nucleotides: TGTGCCAGCAGCTTAGGGAGCGGGGCCAACGTCCTGACTTTC. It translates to CASSLGSGANVLTF.

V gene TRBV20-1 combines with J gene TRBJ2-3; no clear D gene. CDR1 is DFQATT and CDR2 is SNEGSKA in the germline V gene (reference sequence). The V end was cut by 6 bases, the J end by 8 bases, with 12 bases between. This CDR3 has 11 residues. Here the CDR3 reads CSAPTVGTQYF. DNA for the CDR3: TGCAGTGCCCCCACCGTCGGTACGCAGTATTTT.

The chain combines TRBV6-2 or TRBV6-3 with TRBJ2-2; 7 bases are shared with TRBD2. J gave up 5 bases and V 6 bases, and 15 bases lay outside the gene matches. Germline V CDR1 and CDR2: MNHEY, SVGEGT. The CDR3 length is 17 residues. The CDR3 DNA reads TGTGCCAGCAGCACCGGGACTAAACGTTTCTGGACCGGGGAGCTGTTTTTT. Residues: CASSTGTKRFWTGELFF.

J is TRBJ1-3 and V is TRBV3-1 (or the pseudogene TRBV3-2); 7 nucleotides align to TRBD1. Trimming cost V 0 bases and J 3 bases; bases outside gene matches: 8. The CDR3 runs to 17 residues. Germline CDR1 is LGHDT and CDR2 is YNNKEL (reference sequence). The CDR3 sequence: CASSQDRGQRYGNTIYF. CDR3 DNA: TGTGCCAGCAGCCAAGATAGGGGACAGCGATATGGAAACACCATATATTTT.

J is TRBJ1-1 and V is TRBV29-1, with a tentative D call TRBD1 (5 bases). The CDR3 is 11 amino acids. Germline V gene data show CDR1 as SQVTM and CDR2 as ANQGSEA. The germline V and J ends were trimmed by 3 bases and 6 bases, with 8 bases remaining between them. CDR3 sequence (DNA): TGCAGCGTTGATTGGGGCGCTGAAGCTTTCTTT. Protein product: CSVDWGAEAFF.

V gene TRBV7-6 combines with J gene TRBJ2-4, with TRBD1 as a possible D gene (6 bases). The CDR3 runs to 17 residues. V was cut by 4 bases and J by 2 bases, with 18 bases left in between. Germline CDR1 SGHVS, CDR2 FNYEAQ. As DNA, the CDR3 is TGTGCCAGCAGCTCTACTCTCAGGGGAAATCCCAAAAACATTCAGTACTTC. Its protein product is CASSSTLRGNPKNIQYF.